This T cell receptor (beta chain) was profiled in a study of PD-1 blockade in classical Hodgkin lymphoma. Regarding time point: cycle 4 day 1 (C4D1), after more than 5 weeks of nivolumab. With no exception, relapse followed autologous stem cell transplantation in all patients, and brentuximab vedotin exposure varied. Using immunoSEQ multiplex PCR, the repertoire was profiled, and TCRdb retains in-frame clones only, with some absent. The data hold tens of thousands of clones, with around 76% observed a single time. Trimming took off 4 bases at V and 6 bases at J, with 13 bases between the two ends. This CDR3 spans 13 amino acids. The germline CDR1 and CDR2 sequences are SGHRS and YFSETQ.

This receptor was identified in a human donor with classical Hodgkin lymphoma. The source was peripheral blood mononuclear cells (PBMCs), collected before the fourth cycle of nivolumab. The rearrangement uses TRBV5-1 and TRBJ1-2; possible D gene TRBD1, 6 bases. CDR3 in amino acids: CASSALGGNGYTF. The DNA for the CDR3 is TGCGCCAGCAGCGCCTTAGGGGGAAATGGCTACACCTTC.